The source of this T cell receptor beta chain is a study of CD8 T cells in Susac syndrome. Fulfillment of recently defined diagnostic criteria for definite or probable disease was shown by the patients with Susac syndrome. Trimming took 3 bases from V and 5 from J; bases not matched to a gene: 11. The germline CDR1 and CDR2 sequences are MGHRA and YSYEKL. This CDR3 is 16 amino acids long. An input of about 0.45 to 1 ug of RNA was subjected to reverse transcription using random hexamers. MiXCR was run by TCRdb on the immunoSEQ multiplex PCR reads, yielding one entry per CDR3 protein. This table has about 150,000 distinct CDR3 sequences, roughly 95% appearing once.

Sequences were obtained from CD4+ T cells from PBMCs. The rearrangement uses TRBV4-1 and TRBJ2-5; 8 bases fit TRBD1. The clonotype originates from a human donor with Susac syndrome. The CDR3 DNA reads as TGCGCCAGCAGCCATCTATCCCAGGGGGCGGGGGAGACCCAGTACTTC. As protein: CASSHLSQGAGETQYF.